This TCR beta chain was captured in a study of shared clonotypes between healthy human individuals. For every subset, genomic DNA was evenly distributed across several immunoSEQ plates. This table comes from immunoSEQ multiplex PCR, and its TCRdb copy is limited to in-frame clones, with some not included. The table includes some 2.1 million clones, roughly 95% detected once. The CDR3 totals 14 residues. V gave up 2 bases and J gave up 3 bases, with 11 bases separating them. Germline loops: CDR1 SGHDT, CDR2 YYEEEE. This chain joins TRBV5-6 and TRBJ2-5; D is possibly TRBD1 or TRBD2 (5 bases each). This TCR came from a man between 18 and 35 years old in good health. Material: naive CD4+ T cells sorted from blood. The sample's subset: CD45RA+ positively selected. The CDR3 here is CASSFSEGKETQYF. The DNA for the CDR3 is TGTGCCAGCAGCTTCTCTGAGGGGAAAGAGACCCAGTACTTC.